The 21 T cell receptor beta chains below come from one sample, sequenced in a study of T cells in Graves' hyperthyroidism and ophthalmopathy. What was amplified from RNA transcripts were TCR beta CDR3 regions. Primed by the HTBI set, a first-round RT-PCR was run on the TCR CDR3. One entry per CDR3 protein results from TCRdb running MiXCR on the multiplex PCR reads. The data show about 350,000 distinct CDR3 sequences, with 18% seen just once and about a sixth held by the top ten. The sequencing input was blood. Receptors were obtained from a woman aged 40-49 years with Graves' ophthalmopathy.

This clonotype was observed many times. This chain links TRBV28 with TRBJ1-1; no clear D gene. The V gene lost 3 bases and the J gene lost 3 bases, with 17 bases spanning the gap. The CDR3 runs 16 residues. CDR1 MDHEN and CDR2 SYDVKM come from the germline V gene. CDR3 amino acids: CASSFTPGPGYTEAFF. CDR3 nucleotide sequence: TGTGCCAGCAGTTTCACCCCAGGCCCGGGCTACACTGAAGCTTTCTTT.

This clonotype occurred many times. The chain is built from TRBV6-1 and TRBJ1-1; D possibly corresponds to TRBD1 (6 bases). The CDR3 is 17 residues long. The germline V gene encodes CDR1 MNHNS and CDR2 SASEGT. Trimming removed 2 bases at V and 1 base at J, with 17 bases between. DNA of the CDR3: TGTGCCAGCAGTGAAACCCCACCGGGACATAAGAACACTGAAGCTTTCTTT. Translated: CASSETPPGHKNTEAFF.

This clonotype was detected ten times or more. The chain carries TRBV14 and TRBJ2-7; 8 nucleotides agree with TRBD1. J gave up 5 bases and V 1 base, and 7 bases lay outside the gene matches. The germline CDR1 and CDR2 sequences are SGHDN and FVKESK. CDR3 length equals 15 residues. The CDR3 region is CASSQVFRGLNEQYF. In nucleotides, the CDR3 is TGTGCCAGCAGCCAAGTTTTCAGGGGGCTTAACGAGCAGTACTTC.

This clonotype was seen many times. CDR3 amino acids: CSARAPGLGGTGELFF. The CDR3 bases are TGCAGTGCTAGGGCACCGGGACTAGGGGGCACCGGGGAGCTGTTTTTT. The chain uses TRBV20-1 and TRBJ2-2; TRBD2 matches 8 bases. Germline trimming cut 3 bases from V and 4 bases from J; bases unmatched to any gene: 10. The CDR3 totals 16 residues. The V gene's germline CDR1 is DFQATT and CDR2 SNEGSKA (reference sequence).

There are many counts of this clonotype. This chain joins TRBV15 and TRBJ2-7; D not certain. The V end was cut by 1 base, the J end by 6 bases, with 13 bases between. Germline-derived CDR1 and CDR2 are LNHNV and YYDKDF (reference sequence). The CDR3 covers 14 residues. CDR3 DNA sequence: TGTGCCACCAGCAGAGTTGGTCCCGAGGCCGAGCAGTACTTC. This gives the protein CATSRVGPEAEQYF. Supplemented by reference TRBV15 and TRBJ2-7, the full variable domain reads DAMVIQNPRYQVTQFGKPVTLSCSQTLNHNVMYWYQQKSSQAPKLLFHYYDKDFNNEADTPDNFQSRRPNTSFCFLDIRSPGLGDTAMYLCATSRVGPEAEQYFGPGTRLTVT.

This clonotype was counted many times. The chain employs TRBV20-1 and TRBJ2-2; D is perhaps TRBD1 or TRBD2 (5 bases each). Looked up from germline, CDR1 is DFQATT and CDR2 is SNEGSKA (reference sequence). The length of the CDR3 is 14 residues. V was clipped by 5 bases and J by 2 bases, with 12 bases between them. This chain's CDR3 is CSAPGTDNTGELFF. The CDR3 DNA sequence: TGCAGTGCTCCCGGGACGGATAACACCGGGGAGCTGTTTTTT.

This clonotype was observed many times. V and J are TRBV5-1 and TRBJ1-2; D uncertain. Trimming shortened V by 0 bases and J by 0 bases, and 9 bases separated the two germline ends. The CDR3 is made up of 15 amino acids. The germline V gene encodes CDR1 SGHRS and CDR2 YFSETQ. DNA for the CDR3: TGCGCCAGCAGCTTGGACGGCAACTCTAACTATGGCTACACCTTC. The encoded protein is CASSLDGNSNYGYTF.

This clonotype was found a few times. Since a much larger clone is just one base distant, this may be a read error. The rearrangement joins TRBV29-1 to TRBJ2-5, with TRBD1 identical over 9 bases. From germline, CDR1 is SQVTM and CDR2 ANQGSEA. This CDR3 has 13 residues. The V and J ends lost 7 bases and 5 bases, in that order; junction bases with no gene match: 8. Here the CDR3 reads CSAHMTGGETQYF. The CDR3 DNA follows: TGCAGCGCCCACATGACAGGGGGGGAGACCCAGTACTTC.

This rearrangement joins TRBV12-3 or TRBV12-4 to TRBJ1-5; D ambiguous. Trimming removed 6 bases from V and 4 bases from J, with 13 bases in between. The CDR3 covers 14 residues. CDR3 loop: CASSLDSVNQPQHF. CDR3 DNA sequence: TGTGCCAGCAGCCTCGATTCGGTGAATCAGCCCCAGCATTTT.

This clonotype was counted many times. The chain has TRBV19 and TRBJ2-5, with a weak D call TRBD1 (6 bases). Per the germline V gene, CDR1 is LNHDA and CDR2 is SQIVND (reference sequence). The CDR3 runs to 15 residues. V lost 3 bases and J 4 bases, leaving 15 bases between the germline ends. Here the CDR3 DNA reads TGTGCCAGTAGTATGTTGCAGGGGCGAGGAGAGACCCAGTACTTC. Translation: CASSMLQGRGETQYF.

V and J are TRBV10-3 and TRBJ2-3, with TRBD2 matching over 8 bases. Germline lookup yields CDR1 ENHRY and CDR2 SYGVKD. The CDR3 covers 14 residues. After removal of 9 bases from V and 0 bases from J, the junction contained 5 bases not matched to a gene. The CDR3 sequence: CAIKREYSTDTQYF. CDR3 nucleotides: TGTGCCATTAAGCGGGAGTACAGCACAGATACGCAGTATTTT.

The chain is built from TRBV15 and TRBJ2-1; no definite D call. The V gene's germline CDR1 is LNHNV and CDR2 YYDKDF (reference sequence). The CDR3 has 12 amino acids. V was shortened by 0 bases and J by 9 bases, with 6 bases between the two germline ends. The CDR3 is CATSRDLAEQFF. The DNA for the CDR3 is TGTGCCACCAGCAGAGATCTGGCTGAGCAGTTCTTC.

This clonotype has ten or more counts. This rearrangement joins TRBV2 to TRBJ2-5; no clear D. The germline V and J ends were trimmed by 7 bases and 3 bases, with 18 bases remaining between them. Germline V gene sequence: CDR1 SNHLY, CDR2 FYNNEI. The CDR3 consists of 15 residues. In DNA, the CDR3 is TGTGCCAGCATAGGGCTAAGATCCAGAGAAGAGACCCAGTACTTC. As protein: CASIGLRSREETQYF.

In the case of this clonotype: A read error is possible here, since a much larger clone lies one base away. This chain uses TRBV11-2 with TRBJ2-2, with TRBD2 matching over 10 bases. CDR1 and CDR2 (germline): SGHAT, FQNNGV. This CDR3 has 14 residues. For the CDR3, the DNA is TGTGTCAGCAGCCAACTAGCGGGGTCCGGGGAGCTGTTTTTT. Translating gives CVSSQLAGSGELFF.

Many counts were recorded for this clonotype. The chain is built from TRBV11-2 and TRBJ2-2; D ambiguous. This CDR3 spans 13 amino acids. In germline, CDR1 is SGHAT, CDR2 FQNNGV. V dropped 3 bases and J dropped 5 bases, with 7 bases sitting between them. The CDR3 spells CASSFSYTGELFF. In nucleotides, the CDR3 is TGTGCCAGCAGCTTTTCGTATACCGGGGAGCTGTTTTTT. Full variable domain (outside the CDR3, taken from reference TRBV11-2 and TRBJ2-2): EAGVAQSPRYKIIEKRQSVAFWCNPISGHATLYWYQQILGQGPKLLIQFQNNGVVDDSQLPKDRFSAERLKGVDSTLKIQPAKLEDSAVYLCASSFSYTGELFFGEGSRLTVL.

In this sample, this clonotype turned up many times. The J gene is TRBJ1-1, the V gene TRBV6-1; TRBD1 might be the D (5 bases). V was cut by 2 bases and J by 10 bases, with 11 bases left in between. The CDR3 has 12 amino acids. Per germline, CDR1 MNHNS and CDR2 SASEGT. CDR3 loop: CASSESWGRAFF. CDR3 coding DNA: TGTGCCAGCAGTGAATCTTGGGGCCGAGCTTTCTTT.

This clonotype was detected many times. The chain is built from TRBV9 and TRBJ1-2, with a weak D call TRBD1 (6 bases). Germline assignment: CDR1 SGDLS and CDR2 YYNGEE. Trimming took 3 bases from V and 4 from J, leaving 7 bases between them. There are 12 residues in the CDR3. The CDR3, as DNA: TGTGCCAGCAGCGAGGGGGGCTATGGCTACACCTTC. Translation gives CASSEGGYGYTF. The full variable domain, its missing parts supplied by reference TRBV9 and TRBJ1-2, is DSGVTQTPKHLITATGQRVTLRCSPRSGDLSVYWYQQSLDQGLQFLIQYYNGEERAKGNILERFSAQQFPDLHSELNLSSLELGDSALYFCASSEGGYGYTFGSGTRLTVV.

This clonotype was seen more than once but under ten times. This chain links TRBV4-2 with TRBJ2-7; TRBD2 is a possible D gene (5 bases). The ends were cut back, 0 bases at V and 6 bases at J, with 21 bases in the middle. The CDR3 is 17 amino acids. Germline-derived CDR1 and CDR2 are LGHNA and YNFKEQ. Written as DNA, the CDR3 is TGTGCCAGCAGCCAAGAGGCAGTGCGGGTCGGACGGGGCGAGCAGTACTTC. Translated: CASSQEAVRVGRGEQYF.

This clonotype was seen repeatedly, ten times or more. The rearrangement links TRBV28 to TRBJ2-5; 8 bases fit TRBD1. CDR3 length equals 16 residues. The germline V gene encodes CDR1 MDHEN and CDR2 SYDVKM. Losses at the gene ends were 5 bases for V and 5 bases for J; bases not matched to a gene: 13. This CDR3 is CASSIPRQGAGETQYF. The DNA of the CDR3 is TGTGCCAGCAGTATCCCCCGCCAGGGGGCGGGTGAGACCCAGTACTTC.

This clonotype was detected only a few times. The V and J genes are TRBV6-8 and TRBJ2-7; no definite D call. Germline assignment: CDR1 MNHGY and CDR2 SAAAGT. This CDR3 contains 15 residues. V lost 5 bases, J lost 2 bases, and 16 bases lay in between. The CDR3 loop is CASSTSLDPAYEQYF. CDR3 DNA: TGTGCCAGCAGTACCTCGTTGGACCCAGCCTACGAGCAGTACTTC.

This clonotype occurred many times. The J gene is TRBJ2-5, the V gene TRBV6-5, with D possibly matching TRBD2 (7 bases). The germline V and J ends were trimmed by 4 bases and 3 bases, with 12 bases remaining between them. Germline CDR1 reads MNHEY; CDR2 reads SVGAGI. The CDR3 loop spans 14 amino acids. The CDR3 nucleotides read TGTGCCAGCAGTTCTTGGGAGGGGGAAGAGACCCAGTACTTC. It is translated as CASSSWEGEETQYF.